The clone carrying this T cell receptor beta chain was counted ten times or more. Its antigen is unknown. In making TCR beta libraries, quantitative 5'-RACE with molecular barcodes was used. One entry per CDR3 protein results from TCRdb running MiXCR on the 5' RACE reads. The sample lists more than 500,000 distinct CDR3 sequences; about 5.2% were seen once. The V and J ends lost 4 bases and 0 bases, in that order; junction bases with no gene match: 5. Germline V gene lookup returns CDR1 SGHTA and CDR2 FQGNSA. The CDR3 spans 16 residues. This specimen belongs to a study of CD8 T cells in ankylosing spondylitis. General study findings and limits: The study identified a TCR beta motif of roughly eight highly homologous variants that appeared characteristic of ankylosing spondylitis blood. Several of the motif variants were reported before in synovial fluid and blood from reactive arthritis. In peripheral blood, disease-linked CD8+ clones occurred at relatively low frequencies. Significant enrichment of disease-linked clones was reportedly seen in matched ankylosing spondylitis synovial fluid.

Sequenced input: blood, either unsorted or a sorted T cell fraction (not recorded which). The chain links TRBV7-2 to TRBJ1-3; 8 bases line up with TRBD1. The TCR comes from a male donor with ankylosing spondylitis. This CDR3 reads CASSSQGGLSGNTIYF. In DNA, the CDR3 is TGTGCCAGCAGCTCACAGGGGGGCCTCTCTGGAAACACCATATATTTT.